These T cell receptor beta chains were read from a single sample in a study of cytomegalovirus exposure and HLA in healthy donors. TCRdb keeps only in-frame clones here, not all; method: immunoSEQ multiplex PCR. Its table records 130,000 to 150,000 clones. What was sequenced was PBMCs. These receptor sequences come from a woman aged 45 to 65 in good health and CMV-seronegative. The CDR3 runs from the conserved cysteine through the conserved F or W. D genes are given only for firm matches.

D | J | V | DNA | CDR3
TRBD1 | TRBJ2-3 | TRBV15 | TGTGCCACCAGCAGAGAGGGACAGAGCACAGATACGCAGTATTTT | CATSREGQSTDTQYF
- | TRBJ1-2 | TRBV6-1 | TGTGCCAGCAGGGAGTCGGCAGGGTGGGTCTATGGCTACACCTTC | CASRESAGWVYGYTF
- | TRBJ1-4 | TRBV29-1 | TGCAGCGTTGTCAGGGAGGGTGAAAAACTGTTTTTT | CSVVREGEKLFF
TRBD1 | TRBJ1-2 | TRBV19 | TGTGCCAGTAGTACCGAACAGGGGTTCTATGGCTACACCTTC | CASSTEQGFYGYTF
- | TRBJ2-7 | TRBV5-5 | TGTGCCAGCAGCTCCGAGGGCTCCTACGAGCAGTACTTC | CASSSEGSYEQYF
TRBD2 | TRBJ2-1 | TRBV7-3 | TGTGCCAGCAGGTCGGGACTAGCGCTGGTTAATGAGCAGTTCTTC | CASRSGLALVNEQFF
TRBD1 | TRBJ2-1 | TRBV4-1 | TGCGCCAGCAGCCAGAGGACAGGGCTTCCCTACAATGAGCAGTTCTTC | CASSQRTGLPYNEQFF
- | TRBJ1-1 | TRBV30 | TGTGCCTGGGGTACCCTAGGAGCTTTCTTT | CAWGTLGAFF
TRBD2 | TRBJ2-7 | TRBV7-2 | TGTGCCAGCAGCCTGCTCTCTAGCGGGCCCTACGAGCAGTACTTC | CASSLLSSGPYEQYF
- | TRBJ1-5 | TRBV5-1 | TGCGCCAGCAGCTTGGGAGGGTTAGATCAGCCCCAGCATTTT | CASSLGGLDQPQHF
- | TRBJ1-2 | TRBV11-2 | TGTGCCAGCAGCCTAACAGGGTCGGTCTATGGCTACACCTTC | CASSLTGSVYGYTF